The 29 T cell receptor beta chains in this list originate from one sample, sequenced in a study of shared clonotypes between healthy human individuals. Sequenced by immunoSEQ multiplex PCR; TCRdb stores in-frame clones only, minus some. There are around 1.1 million clones in the sample; approximately 80% occur only once, and roughly 0.62% lies in the top ten. Sequencing was done on a sample of memory CD4+ T cells from PBMCs. Subset denoted: CD45RA-negative fraction. The receptors derive from a man between 18 and 35 years old in good health. Some clones in this sample may be carry-over from other donors' samples.

DNA of the CDR3: TGTGCCAGCAGCCCCCGGACAGGGGACATCTACGAGCAGTACTTC. Amino acids: CASSPRTGDIYEQYF. This sequence joins TRBV11-3 and TRBJ2-7; 9 nucleotides match TRBD1. V lost 5 bases and J lost 3; bases outside the gene matches: 8. The germline V gene has CDR1 SGHNT and CDR2 YENEEA. The CDR3 runs 15 residues.

This clone was seen only a few times. This specimen includes other DNA sequences encoding the same CDR3. V is TRBV5-1 and J is TRBJ1-5; TRBD1 might be the D (5 bases). The CDR3 has 13 residues. Deletions cut 0 bases from V and 7 bases from J, with 8 bases between. The V gene's germline CDR1 is SGHRS and CDR2 YFSETQ. The CDR3: CASSLDGGQPQHF. CDR3 DNA sequence: TGCGCCAGCAGCTTGGATGGGGGACAGCCCCAGCATTTT. The variable domain in full, with the rest retrieved from reference TRBV5-1 and TRBJ1-5, is KAGVTQTPRYLIKTRGQQVTLSCSPISGHRSVSWYQQTPGQGLQFLFEYFSETQRNKGNFPGRFSGRQFSNSRSEMNVSTLELGDSALYLCASSLDGGQPQHFGDGTRLSIL.

This sequence joins TRBV28 and TRBJ1-2; tentative D call: TRBD1 (5 bases). This CDR3 comprises 13 residues. Trimming left V 5 bases short and J 4 bases short, with 11 bases between. CDR1 and CDR2 (germline): MDHEN, SYDVKM. The CDR3 DNA reads as TGTGCCAGCAGTATCAGGGATGGCTATGGCTACACCTTC. Protein product: CASSIRDGYGYTF.

V usage is TRBV7-3 and J usage is TRBJ2-3; 10 bases match TRBD2. The CDR3 has 14 amino acids. V was clipped by 6 bases and J by 5 bases; unmatched bases: 5. The germline V gene has CDR1 SGHTA and CDR2 FQGTGA. CDR3 sequence (DNA): TGTGCCAGCAGTCCGGGACTAGCGAAAGATACGCAGTATTTT. It encodes CASSPGLAKDTQYF.

The V and J genes are TRBV5-8 and TRBJ1-5; no reliable D call. The germline CDR1 and CDR2 sequences are SGHTS and YDEGEE. This CDR3 contains 14 residues. The germline V and J ends were trimmed by 4 bases and 7 bases, with 15 bases remaining between them. The CDR3 DNA reads as TGTGCCAGCAGCGTCGGGGATTCATACCAGCCCCAGCATTTT. This codes for CASSVGDSYQPQHF.

The gene calls are TRBV7-8 and TRBJ2-7, with TRBD2 matching 7 bases. The germline V gene encodes CDR1 SGHVS and CDR2 FQNEAQ. The CDR3 is made up of 17 amino acids. The J segment lost 6 bases and the V segment lost 1 base, leaving 15 bases of the junction unmatched. The CDR3 region is CASSLGGSGGWGIEQYF. CDR3 sequence (DNA): TGTGCCAGCAGCTTAGGTGGTTCGGGAGGATGGGGAATCGAGCAGTACTTC.

The chain links TRBV29-1 to TRBJ2-2; no clear D. Germline V gene sequence: CDR1 SQVTM, CDR2 ANQGSEA. The V end was cut by 5 bases, the J end by 0 bases, with 10 bases between. CDR3 length equals 14 residues. CDR3 residues: CSVRKDANTGELFF. CDR3 in DNA: TGCAGCGTTAGGAAGGACGCGAACACCGGGGAGCTGTTTTTT.

V gene TRBV9 combines with J gene TRBJ2-1, with 8 bases lining up with TRBD2. CDR1 and CDR2 (germline): SGDLS, YYNGEE. J gave up 2 bases and V 4 bases, and 11 bases lay outside the gene matches. This CDR3 region has 17 residues. Here the CDR3 reads CASSPTSGGWAYNEQFF. In DNA form, the CDR3 reads TGTGCCAGCAGCCCAACTAGCGGAGGGTGGGCCTACAATGAGCAGTTCTTC.

There are a few counts of this clone. The J gene is TRBJ1-2, the V gene TRBV7-9; 8 nucleotides agree with TRBD1. The CDR3 spans 16 residues. Germline CDR1 and CDR2: SEHNR and FQNEAQ (reference sequence). The junction had 12 bases not matched to a gene; V was cut back by 5 bases and J by 4 bases. This CDR3 reads CASSGNDRGSRYGYTF. CDR3 coding DNA: TGTGCCAGCAGCGGGAACGACAGGGGCTCTCGCTATGGCTACACCTTC. The variable domain in full, completed from reference TRBV7-9 and TRBJ1-2, reads DTGVSQNPRHKITKRGQNVTFRCDPISEHNRLYWYRQTLGQGPEFLTYFQNEAQLEKSRLLSDRFSAERPKGSFSTLEIQRTEQGDSAMYLCASSGNDRGSRYGYTFGSGTRLTVV.

The chain employs TRBV7-3 and TRBJ2-2, with 8 bases that match TRBD2. This CDR3 region has 19 residues. Germline CDR1 SGHTA, CDR2 FQGTGA. Losses at the gene ends were 1 base for V and 9 bases for J; bases not matched to a gene: 19. The CDR3 DNA reads as TGTGCCAGCAGCTTAAGGGTCCCAGGCCCGGGACTAGGACCCCGGGAGCTGTTTTTT. It translates to CASSLRVPGPGLGPRELFF.

This chain connects TRBV27 to TRBJ1-2; 7 bases match TRBD1. CDR3 length: 14 residues. Trimming at V came to 6 bases and at J to 5 bases, leaving 9 bases not matched to a gene. Germline CDR1 reads MNHEY; CDR2 reads SMNVEV (reference sequence). The CDR3 here is CASRGGVRGYGYTF. Here the CDR3 DNA reads TGTGCCAGCAGGGGTGGTGTCAGGGGGTATGGCTACACCTTC.

DNA of the CDR3: TGCGCCAGCAGCTCCGGGACTAGCGGACATTTCACCGGGGAGCTGTTTTTT. Translation gives CASSSGTSGHFTGELFF. V is TRBV5-1 and J is TRBJ2-2; 11 nucleotides align to TRBD2. Trimming took 3 bases from V and 4 from J; bases not matched to a gene: 8. The CDR3 loop spans 17 amino acids. CDR1 is SGHRS, CDR2 YFSETQ, per germline.

This clone was found once. V is TRBV25-1 and J is TRBJ1-1; D uncertain. The germline V gene encodes CDR1 MGHDK and CDR2 SYGVNS. The CDR3 runs to 14 residues. Trimming took off 1 base at V and 7 bases at J, with 13 bases between the two ends. This CDR3 is CASSELSQRSEAFF. The DNA for the CDR3 is TGTGCCAGCAGTGAATTGTCCCAGAGAAGTGAAGCTTTCTTT.

The chain carries TRBV4-3 and TRBJ2-1; no reliable D call. Germline V gene lookup returns CDR1 LGHNA and CDR2 YSLEER. The V end lost 0 bases, the J end lost 12 bases, and 12 bases lay between the germline ends. This CDR3 has 13 amino acids. The DNA for the CDR3 is TGCGCCAGCAGCCAAGATACGCACACCGGGCAGTTCTTC. This encodes CASSQDTHTGQFF.

V gene TRBV13 combines with J gene TRBJ1-2; D unclear. V lost 5 bases and J lost 3, with 13 bases in between. The CDR3 consists of 14 residues. The germline gives CDR1 PRHDT, CDR2 FYEKMQ (reference sequence). CDR3 DNA: TGTGCCAGCAGCCTTGAACCGGTGGACTATGGCTACACCTTC. Encoded protein: CASSLEPVDYGYTF.

The chain combines TRBV4-1 with TRBJ1-5; 7 nucleotides agree with TRBD1. V trimming: 5 bases; J trimming: 2 bases; junction bases outside the gene matches: 6. The V gene's germline CDR1 is MGHRA and CDR2 YSYEKL. The CDR3 contains 15 residues. The DNA of the CDR3 is TGCGCCAGCAGCTCGGAAACAGGGGGCAATCAGCCCCAGCATTTT. This sequence encodes CASSSETGGNQPQHF.

This chain joins TRBV29-1 and TRBJ1-2; no definite D call. This CDR3 has 12 amino acids. The germline V gene has CDR1 SQVTM and CDR2 ANQGSEA. V shed 0 bases and J shed 11 bases, with 13 bases lying between them. CDR3 bases: TGCAGCGTTGAAGATTCCGGGGTTCGTTACACCTTC. It specifies CSVEDSGVRYTF. The full variable domain, completed using reference TRBV29-1 and TRBJ1-2, is SAVISQKPSRDICQRGTSLTIQCQVDSQVTMMFWYRQQPGQSLTLIATANQGSEATYESGFVIDKFPISRPNLTFSTLTVSNMSPEDSSIYLCSVEDSGVRYTFGSGTRLTVV.

The rearrangement joins TRBV28 to TRBJ2-4, with TRBD1 as a possible D gene (5 bases). This CDR3 contains 16 residues. The V gene lost 7 bases and the J gene lost 0 bases, with 16 bases spanning the gap. CDR1 MDHEN and CDR2 SYDVKM come from the germline V gene. CDR3 DNA: TGTGCCAGCAACGGCCAGACCAGGGTAGCCAAAAACATTCAGTACTTC. Translating it yields CASNGQTRVAKNIQYF.

Here the CDR3 reads CASTPRVREIGPGELFF. As DNA, the CDR3 is TGTGCCAGCACCCCGAGAGTGAGGGAGATAGGTCCCGGGGAGCTGTTTTTT. The gene calls are TRBV27 and TRBJ2-2; a weak D match, TRBD2 (5 bases). Per germline, CDR1 MNHEY and CDR2 SMNVEV (reference sequence). The germline V and J ends were trimmed by 7 bases and 6 bases, with 24 bases remaining between them. CDR3 length equals 17 residues.

The rearrangement uses TRBV15 and TRBJ1-2, with no clear D. With 0 bases removed from V and 8 bases from J, the gap between germline ends came to 10 bases. Germline loops: CDR1 LNHNV, CDR2 YYDKDF (reference sequence). This CDR3 spans 13 amino acids. The CDR3 nucleotides are TGTGCCACCAGCAGAGATGTTGGGGAAGGCTACACCTTC. Protein sequence: CATSRDVGEGYTF.

The chain carries TRBV7-2 and TRBJ2-7; 7 bases align to TRBD2. Unmatched junction bases numbered 9, after V lost 11 bases and J lost 5 bases. The CDR3 has 12 residues. CDR1 is SGHTA and CDR2 is FQGNSA in the germline V gene. The CDR3 sequence: CASREVSDEQYF. The CDR3, as DNA: TGTGCCTCCCGGGAGGTTTCCGACGAGCAGTACTTC.

A single count supports this clone. The J gene is TRBJ2-1, the V gene TRBV10-3, with TRBD1 matching 9 bases. There are 14 residues in the CDR3. Germline trimming cut 5 bases from V and 8 bases from J; bases unmatched to any gene: 7. CDR1 and CDR2 (germline): ENHRY, SYGVKD. For the CDR3, the DNA is TGTGCCATCAGTTCCGGGACAGGGTATGATGAGCAGTTCTTC. This encodes CAISSGTGYDEQFF.

This chain links TRBV5-1 with TRBJ2-6, with 7 nucleotides matching TRBD2. The junction had 3 bases not matched to a gene; V was cut back by 0 bases and J by 0 bases. The CDR3 covers 17 residues. CDR1 is SGHRS and CDR2 is YFSETQ in the germline V gene. For the CDR3, the DNA is TGCGCCAGCAGCTTGGTTGGACTAGGCTCTGGGGCCAACGTCCTGACTTTC. It codes for CASSLVGLGSGANVLTF.

In this sample, this clone turned up a few times. This chain connects TRBV5-1 to TRBJ1-1; no clear D. The V end lost 0 bases, the J end lost 8 bases, and 11 bases lay between the germline ends. Germline CDR1 reads SGHRS; CDR2 reads YFSETQ. This CDR3 comprises 13 residues. In DNA form, the CDR3 reads TGCGCCAGCAGCTTGGCTGACGGGCCGGAAGCTTTCTTT. It is translated as CASSLADGPEAFF.

This clone occurred a few times. The rearrangement uses TRBV27 and TRBJ1-2; unclear D gene. There are 14 residues in the CDR3. Trimming shortened V by 2 bases and J by 5 bases, and 12 bases separated the two germline ends. The germline V gene has CDR1 MNHEY and CDR2 SMNVEV (reference sequence). CDR3 sequence reads: CASSLAGPLYGYTF. The CDR3 DNA reads TGTGCCAGCAGTTTAGCCGGGCCGTTATATGGCTACACCTTC.

The V gene is TRBV28, the J gene TRBJ1-3, with 10 positions matching TRBD1. Germline values: CDR1 MDHEN, CDR2 SYDVKM. V was clipped by 8 bases and J by 3 bases; unmatched bases: 4. The CDR3 length is 14 residues. CDR3 in DNA: TGTGCCAGCGGACAGGGGGACCGTGGAAACACCATATATTTT. This sequence encodes CASGQGDRGNTIYF.

This sequence joins TRBV28 and TRBJ1-3; no clear D gene. The CDR3 length is 16 residues. The V end was cut by 5 bases, the J end by 3 bases, with 17 bases between. CDR1 is MDHEN, CDR2 SYDVKM, per germline. The CDR3 nucleotides are TGTGCCAGCAGTGAATTTAAACCCGGTCGTGGAAACACCATATATTTT. Protein sequence: CASSEFKPGRGNTIYF.

This clone has ten or more counts. V usage is TRBV4-1 and J usage is TRBJ2-1; the match to TRBD2 covers 7 bases. Germline V gives CDR1 MGHRA, CDR2 YSYEKL. After removal of 6 bases from V and 0 bases from J, the junction contained 8 bases not matched to a gene. CDR3 length: 16 residues. DNA of the CDR3: TGCGCCAGCAGTCGGAAGGGCGGGAGCTCCTACAATGAGCAGTTCTTC. Translating gives CASSRKGGSSYNEQFF.

The rearrangement links TRBV4-3 to TRBJ2-7; the match to TRBD2 covers 7 bases. V shed 1 base and J 2 bases; nucleotides not matched to a gene: 11. Germline assignment: CDR1 LGHNA and CDR2 YSLEER. The CDR3 runs to 17 residues. The CDR3 protein is CASSQVGGWAQAYEQYF. In nucleotides, the CDR3 is TGCGCCAGCAGCCAAGTGGGAGGGTGGGCGCAGGCCTACGAGCAGTACTTC.